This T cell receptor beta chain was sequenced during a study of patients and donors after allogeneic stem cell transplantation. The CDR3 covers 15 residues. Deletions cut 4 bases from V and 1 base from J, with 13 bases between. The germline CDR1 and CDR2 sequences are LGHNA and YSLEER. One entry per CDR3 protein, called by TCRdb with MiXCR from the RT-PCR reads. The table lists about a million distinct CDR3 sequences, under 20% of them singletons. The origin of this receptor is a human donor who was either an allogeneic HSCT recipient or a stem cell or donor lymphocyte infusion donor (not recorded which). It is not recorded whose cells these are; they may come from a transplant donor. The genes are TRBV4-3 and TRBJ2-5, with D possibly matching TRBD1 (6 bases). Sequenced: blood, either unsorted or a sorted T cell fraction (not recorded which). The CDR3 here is CASSLTPGAQETQYF. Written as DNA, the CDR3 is TGCGCCAGCAGCCTAACTCCAGGGGCCCAAGAGACCCAGTACTTC.